Presented here are 21 T cell receptor beta chains from one specimen sequenced in a study of CXCR3-negative and CXCR3-positive naive CD8 T cells. Researchers prepared the TRB cDNA libraries using 5' RACE with UMI labels. TCRdb reprocessed the 5' RACE reads and stores each CDR3 protein as one record, lacking DNA. Its clone listing holds about 81,000 distinct CDR3 sequences. Sequencing input: naive CXCR3- CD8+ T cells from blood. Subset meaning: CD45RO-CCR7+CD27+CD95- naive CD8+ T cells lacking CXCR3 (TNR3-). The receptors shown here come from a human donor in good health. Some clones in this sample may be carry-over from other donors' samples.

The chain couples TRBV4-1 to TRBJ2-2. The CDR3 covers 16 residues. Germline CDR1 MGHRA, CDR2 YSYEKL. This chain's CDR3 is CASSQERHLNTGELFF.

This CDR3 is CASSFGLAPEQFF. V is TRBV7-2 and J is TRBJ2-1. CDR1 SGHTA and CDR2 FQGNSA come from the germline V gene. The CDR3 contains 13 residues.

The chain has TRBV4-1 and TRBJ1-1. CDR1 is MGHRA and CDR2 is YSYEKL in the germline V gene. The CDR3 loop spans 16 amino acids. CDR3 loop: CASSPLEPGPNTEAFF.

This chain's CDR3 is CASSGRDSSYEQYF. The chain couples TRBV9 to TRBJ2-7; TCRdb's assignment of TRBD2 cannot be checked, as there is no DNA. Germline V CDR1 and CDR2: SGDLS, YYNGEE. The CDR3 sequence is 14 residues long.

This rearrangement joins TRBV28 to TRBJ2-1; lacking DNA, the TRBD1 call made by TCRdb goes unchecked. Germline V gives CDR1 MDHEN, CDR2 SYDVKM. The CDR3 consists of 15 residues. CDR3 region: CASSLAGGFYNEQFF.

This chain uses TRBV9 with TRBJ1-5; TCRdb's D call of TRBD1 is untestable without DNA. CDR3 length: 13 amino acids. Germline assignment: CDR1 SGDLS and CDR2 YYNGEE. The CDR3 spells CASSNSGGDPQHF.

This chain joins TRBV5-4 and TRBJ2-1; the TRBD1 assignment by TCRdb is unverifiable without DNA. The germline V gene encodes CDR1 SGHNT and CDR2 YYREEE (reference sequence). This CDR3 has 15 residues. The CDR3 reads CASRILDRDYNEQFF.

The V and J genes are TRBV4-2 and TRBJ2-1; TCRdb calls TRBD2, which cannot be checked without DNA. This CDR3 has 15 residues. Germline CDR1 reads LGHNA; CDR2 reads YNFKEQ. The CDR3 protein is CASSQEVASGTEQFF.

The chain couples TRBV4-1 to TRBJ2-2; TCRdb selects TRBD2, and the lack of DNA leaves this call unchecked. This CDR3 comprises 17 residues. Germline V gives CDR1 MGHRA, CDR2 YSYEKL. This CDR3 is CASSFGLAGRYTGELFF.

The CDR3 is CASSQAEGTDTEAFF. The rearrangement links TRBV4-2 to TRBJ1-1. CDR3 length equals 15 residues. The germline CDR1 and CDR2 sequences are LGHNA and YNFKEQ.

The rearrangement joins TRBV7-3 to TRBJ2-3; absent DNA, TCRdb's TRBD2 call cannot be checked. Germline V lookup: CDR1 SGHTA, CDR2 FQGTGA. This CDR3 contains 16 residues. This CDR3 reads CASSLRGSPSTDTQYF.

The CDR3 loop reads CASSQDRNQPQHF. The V gene is TRBV4-2, the J gene TRBJ1-5. CDR3 length equals 13 residues. The germline gives CDR1 LGHNA, CDR2 YNFKEQ.

The chain is built from TRBV7-9 and TRBJ1-1. The length of the CDR3 is 13 residues. Germline-derived CDR1 and CDR2 are SEHNR and FQNEAQ (reference sequence). CDR3 protein: CASSAVGDTEAFF.

The CDR3 loop is CASSQVAGISYNEQFF. The chain joins TRBV3-1 to TRBJ2-1; lacking DNA, the TRBD2 call made by TCRdb goes unchecked. The CDR3 contains 16 residues. Germline V gene data show CDR1 as LGHDT and CDR2 as YNNKEL (reference sequence).

The CDR3 sequence is CSAREGESNQPQHF. The chain carries TRBV20-1 and TRBJ1-5; TCRdb designates TRBD1, a call that cannot be tested without DNA. Germline-derived CDR1 and CDR2 are DFQATT and SNEGSKA (reference sequence). The CDR3 is 14 residues long.

V gene TRBV12-3 or TRBV12-4 combines with J gene TRBJ2-5; TCRdb gives TRBD1 as the D gene, but with no DNA this cannot be confirmed. The CDR3 has 14 amino acids. The CDR3 loop reads CASSPPGAPETQYF.

The chain carries TRBV29-1 and TRBJ1-2; TCRdb calls TRBD1, which cannot be checked without DNA. The germline gives CDR1 SQVTM, CDR2 ANQGSEA. The CDR3 runs to 13 residues. Here the CDR3 reads CSGTGGANYGYTF.

The rearrangement links TRBV15 to TRBJ2-3; TCRdb indicates TRBD2, and absent DNA this call remains unverified. The length of the CDR3 is 16 residues. Germline V gene data show CDR1 as LNHNV and CDR2 as YYDKDF (reference sequence). The CDR3 here is CATSRERRESTDTQYF.

The CDR3 region is CASSFGSYEQYF. The V gene is TRBV12-3 or TRBV12-4, the J gene TRBJ2-7. The CDR3 is 12 amino acids.

This sequence joins TRBV20-1 and TRBJ2-7; TCRdb calls TRBD1, which cannot be checked without DNA. This CDR3 comprises 14 residues. The V gene's germline CDR1 is DFQATT and CDR2 SNEGSKA (reference sequence). This CDR3 reads CSAQDRWGPYEQYF.

The CDR3 protein is CASSPPGREGKDGYTF. The chain links TRBV7-9 to TRBJ1-2. The CDR3 has 16 amino acids. Germline CDR1 and CDR2: SEHNR and FQNEAQ (reference sequence).